Following are 26 T cell receptor beta chains from one sample sequenced in a study of identical twins. TCRdb fed the 5' RACE reads into MiXCR, producing one record per CDR3 protein. The repertoire holds a few hundred thousand distinct CDR3 sequences, 10% to 13% seen once, with more than 8.5% in the top ten. The sequencing input was memory T cells sorted from blood. Every receptor here comes from a man aged 50 to 59 in good health.

The rearrangement links TRBV11-2 to TRBJ2-2, with 9 positions matching TRBD2. Trimming removed 6 bases from V and 8 bases from J; junction bases left unmatched: 10. Germline V gives CDR1 SGHAT, CDR2 FQNNGV. The CDR3 extends over 15 amino acids. CDR3 DNA sequence: TGTGCCAGCAGGAGACCGGGACTAGCTGGTGGGGAGCTGTTTTTT. Its protein product is CASRRPGLAGGELFF.

This clonotype was picked up many times. The V and J genes are TRBV10-3 and TRBJ1-5, with D possibly matching TRBD1 (6 bases). Between the trimmed V and J ends, which lost 6 bases and 7 bases, there was a span of 13 bases. The CDR3 length is 13 residues. Germline CDR1 and CDR2: ENHRY and SYGVKD. CDR3 sequence (DNA): TGTGCCATCAGATCAGGGGTAGGGCAGCCCCAGCATTTT. It codes for CAIRSGVGQPQHF.

This clonotype was seen at least ten times. The chain carries TRBV6-2 or TRBV6-3 and TRBJ2-1, with 8 bases identical to TRBD2. The V gene end was trimmed by 7 bases and the J gene end by 9 bases; junction bases not matched to a gene: 8. The germline gives CDR1 MNHEY, CDR2 SVGEGT. The CDR3 spans 13 residues. DNA of the CDR3: TGTGCCAGCATGGGGGCGGGAGGAGTTGAGCAGTTCTTC. It yields the protein CASMGAGGVEQFF.

A few counts support this clonotype. The chain is built from TRBV20-1 and TRBJ2-7, with D perhaps assigned TRBD1 or TRBD2 (5 bases each). V was shortened by 6 bases and J by 3 bases, with 15 bases between the two germline ends. Germline CDR1 DFQATT, CDR2 SNEGSKA (reference sequence). This CDR3 spans 13 amino acids. CDR3 loop: CSAPDGDLYEQYF. The CDR3 coding sequence is TGCAGTGCCCCGGACGGGGACCTCTACGAGCAGTACTTC.

This clonotype has a count of ten or more. The rearrangement uses TRBV7-9 and TRBJ2-1; 10 bases map to TRBD2. With V trimmed by 3 bases and J by 7 bases, 6 bases remained unmatched. The CDR3 has 15 residues. Germline lookup yields CDR1 SEHNR and CDR2 FQNEAQ (reference sequence). This CDR3 is CASSFTSGAANEQFF. The CDR3 nucleotides are TGTGCCAGCAGCTTCACTAGCGGGGCCGCAAATGAGCAGTTCTTC. Using reference TRBV7-9 and TRBJ2-1 for the parts outside the CDR3, the full variable domain is DTGVSQNPRHKITKRGQNVTFRCDPISEHNRLYWYRQTLGQGPEFLTYFQNEAQLEKSRLLSDRFSAERPKGSFSTLEIQRTEQGDSAMYLCASSFTSGAANEQFFGPGTRLTVL.

The rearrangement joins TRBV29-1 to TRBJ2-1; 12 bases align to TRBD2. CDR3 length: 15 amino acids. The V gene's germline CDR1 is SQVTM and CDR2 ANQGSEA. The ends lost 3 bases at V and 5 bases at J; junction bases unmatched: 5. The CDR3 here is CSVDSSGRAHNEQFF. In nucleotides, the CDR3 is TGCAGCGTTGATTCTAGCGGGAGGGCCCACAATGAGCAGTTCTTC.

This chain joins TRBV12-3 or TRBV12-4 and TRBJ2-5, with 12 bases lining up with TRBD2. J was trimmed by 5 bases and V by 5 bases; bases with no gene match: 6. The CDR3 runs to 15 residues. The CDR3: CASSPSGGEWETQYF. The CDR3, as DNA: TGTGCCAGCAGTCCTAGCGGGGGGGAGTGGGAGACCCAGTACTTC.

The table lists this clonotype with a few counts. The gene calls are TRBV11-1 and TRBJ2-4; 12 bases fit TRBD1. V dropped 5 bases and J dropped 16; count of bases not matched to a gene: 9. CDR1 SGHAT and CDR2 FQDESV come from the germline V gene (reference sequence). The CDR3 has 13 amino acids. The CDR3 DNA follows: TGTGCCAGCAGCCCCGGGACAGGGGGCATTGATTACTTC. Amino acids: CASSPGTGGIDYF.

There are many counts of this clonotype. The V call is TRBV28, the J call TRBJ2-3; D perhaps matches TRBD1 (5 bases). This CDR3 spans 11 amino acids. CDR1 is MDHEN, CDR2 SYDVKM, per germline. Trimming pared 6 bases from V and 6 bases from J, leaving 7 bases between. CDR3 DNA sequence: TGTGCCAGCAGCCAGGGTGATACGCAGTATTTT. It encodes CASSQGDTQYF.

This clonotype was observed a handful of times. The V gene is TRBV9, the J gene TRBJ2-3; D gene uncertain. Germline-derived CDR1 and CDR2 are SGDLS and YYNGEE. V was clipped by 4 bases and J by 4 bases, with 10 bases between them. This CDR3 has 13 residues. CDR3 sequence reads: CASSPSSADTQYF. CDR3 coding DNA: TGTGCCAGCAGCCCCTCGTCGGCAGATACGCAGTATTTT.

This clonotype was detected a few times. The V call is TRBV4-2, the J call TRBJ1-2, with 7 bases lining up with TRBD1. Germline CDR1 and CDR2: LGHNA and YNFKEQ. This CDR3 is built from 13 residues. V lost 5 bases and J lost 3; bases outside the gene matches: 3. DNA of the CDR3: TGTGCCAGCAGCGTTGGACAGGACTATGGCTACACCTTC. Translation: CASSVGQDYGYTF.

The chain combines TRBV2 with TRBJ1-2, with D unresolved. Germline CDR1 SNHLY, CDR2 FYNNEI. V gave up 6 bases and J gave up 4 bases, with 15 bases separating them. This CDR3 region has 14 residues. CDR3 sequence: CASRYQGRTYGYTF. The CDR3 nucleotides are TGTGCCAGCAGGTACCAAGGGCGGACCTATGGCTACACCTTC.

This clonotype has at least ten counts. The chain recombines TRBV12-3 or TRBV12-4 with TRBJ1-6, with D unresolved. The V gene lost 1 base and the J gene lost 9 bases, with 10 bases spanning the gap. The CDR3 is made up of 14 amino acids. Here the CDR3 reads CASSLGTNSSPLHF. The CDR3 coding sequence is TGTGCCAGCAGTTTAGGGACCAACAGTTCACCCCTCCACTTT.

This clonotype was observed a few times. This rearrangement joins TRBV11-3 to TRBJ2-1, with 8 bases matching TRBD2. The CDR3 is 16 residues long. Germline V gene lookup returns CDR1 SGHNT and CDR2 YENEEA. Trimming removed 4 bases from V and 0 bases from J; junction bases left unmatched: 5. The CDR3: CASSSGGTSSYNEQFF. In DNA form, the CDR3 reads TGTGCCAGCAGCTCGGGAGGGACTAGCTCCTACAATGAGCAGTTCTTC.

This clonotype was observed a handful of times. The chain is built from TRBV6-2 or TRBV6-3 and TRBJ2-5; 7 nucleotides line up with TRBD2. Trimming cost V 6 bases and J 5 bases; bases outside gene matches: 6. CDR3 length: 13 amino acids. Germline loops: CDR1 MNHEY, CDR2 SVGEGT. The CDR3 coding sequence is TGTGCCAGCAGCCCCACTAGCGCGGAGACCCAGTACTTC. Its protein is CASSPTSAETQYF.

With regard to this clonotype: A clone one base away is much larger, so this may be a read error. This rearrangement joins TRBV9 to TRBJ2-5; D gene unclear. The V gene's germline CDR1 is SGDLS and CDR2 YYNGEE. The CDR3 is 14 residues long. The CDR3 DNA reads as TGTCCCAGCAGCGTAGATCCGCAACAAGAGACCCAGTACTTC. It codes for CPSSVDPQQETQYF.

This clonotype was detected ten times or more. This chain links TRBV20-1 with TRBJ2-5, with 7 bases aligning to TRBD1. The CDR3 consists of 17 residues. Germline-derived CDR1 and CDR2 are DFQATT and SNEGSKA (reference sequence). Germline trimming cut 2 bases from V and 0 bases from J; bases unmatched to any gene: 12. This chain's CDR3 is CSARPTGTEMYQETQYF. In DNA, the CDR3 is TGCAGTGCTAGACCTACCGGGACAGAGATGTACCAAGAGACCCAGTACTTC.

The sample holds many counts of this clonotype. The CDR3 bases are TGTGCCAGCAGAAGGGGGCTCTCCACTGAAGCTTTCTTT. Its translation is CASRRGLSTEAFF. The gene calls are TRBV6-1 and TRBJ1-1; 7 nucleotides agree with TRBD1. J was trimmed by 4 bases and V by 6 bases; bases with no gene match: 5. The germline V gene encodes CDR1 MNHNS and CDR2 SASEGT. CDR3 length: 13 residues.

This chain links TRBV12-3 or TRBV12-4 with TRBJ1-2; possible D gene TRBD1, 5 bases. V was cut by 5 bases and J by 4 bases, with 17 bases left in between. This CDR3 is 15 amino acids long. The CDR3, as DNA: TGTGCCAGCAGTGCCCTGGCGGGGAGGGGCTATGGCTACACCTTC. It codes for CASSALAGRGYGYTF.

This clonotype was seen ten or more times. The J gene is TRBJ2-3, the V gene TRBV5-1, with 8 positions matching TRBD2. This CDR3 has 16 amino acids. The ends lost 0 bases at V and 2 bases at J; junction bases unmatched: 5. CDR1 SGHRS and CDR2 YFSETQ come from the germline V gene. The CDR3 nucleotides read TGCGCCAGCAGCTTGGTCGCGGGGGGTTTCACAGATACGCAGTATTTT. Its translation is CASSLVAGGFTDTQYF.

This clonotype was found a few times. The V gene is TRBV7-9, the J gene TRBJ2-1; 8 bases match TRBD1. CDR3 size: 14 residues. CDR1 SEHNR and CDR2 FQNEAQ come from the germline V gene (reference sequence). The V and J ends lost 5 bases and 6 bases, in that order; junction bases with no gene match: 6. The CDR3 DNA reads TGTGCCAGCAGCGTTGTTACAGGGGGCAATGAGCAGTTCTTC. This gives the protein CASSVVTGGNEQFF.

The table lists this clonotype with many counts. The chain employs TRBV20-1 and TRBJ1-5; no reliable D call. The CDR3 sequence is 14 residues long. The germline CDR1 and CDR2 sequences are DFQATT and SNEGSKA (reference sequence). V lost 0 bases, J lost 6 bases, and 12 bases lay in between. CDR3 bases: TGCAGTGCTAGAGATCGGAGCTCTGGTCAGCCCCAGCATTTT. Translating it yields CSARDRSSGQPQHF.

The sample holds many counts of this clonotype. The V and J genes are TRBV14 and TRBJ2-7; 11 bases map to TRBD2. V dropped 4 bases and J dropped 7; count of bases not matched to a gene: 6. The CDR3 contains 14 residues. CDR1 is SGHDN and CDR2 is FVKESK in the germline V gene. CDR3 residues: CASSRTSGSEEQYF. CDR3 nucleotides: TGTGCCAGCAGCCGAACTAGCGGGAGTGAGGAGCAGTACTTC.

This clonotype has at least ten counts. V and J are TRBV5-8 and TRBJ1-1; D not resolved. Trimming removed 4 bases from V and 5 bases from J, with 12 bases in between. The germline CDR1 and CDR2 sequences are SGHTS and YDEGEE. The CDR3 sequence is 13 residues long. The chain's CDR3 is CASSPPLRTEAFF. As DNA, the CDR3 is TGTGCCAGCAGCCCACCCCTGAGAACTGAAGCTTTCTTT.

Many counts were recorded for this clonotype. The V call is TRBV12-3 or TRBV12-4, the J call TRBJ2-2; weak D call: TRBD1 (5 bases). The CDR3 length is 14 residues. Trimming took 5 bases from V and 1 from J, leaving 8 bases between them. In DNA form, the CDR3 reads TGTGCCAGCAGTACCACAGGGAACACCGGGGAGCTGTTTTTT. Translated, it gives CASSTTGNTGELFF.

The rearrangement uses TRBV20-1 and TRBJ2-3; TRBD2 aligns across 7 bases. Germline CDR1 and CDR2: DFQATT and SNEGSKA (reference sequence). This CDR3 is 16 amino acids long. The junction had 16 bases not matched to a gene; V was cut back by 4 bases and J by 6 bases. CDR3 DNA: TGCAGTGCTACTGTTTCACTAGCGACCTCGGCGGATACGCAGTATTTT. Translated, it gives CSATVSLATSADTQYF.